This T cell receptor (beta chain) was recorded in a study of T cells in tuberculosis. The CDR3 has 15 residues. CDR1 and CDR2 from the germline V gene are LNHDA and SQIVND (reference sequence). Trimming took 7 bases from V and 4 from J; bases not matched to a gene: 7. Sequencing was performed with immunoSEQ multiplex PCR; in TCRdb, only in-frame clones are kept and a portion is missing. The sample includes about 43,000 clones, roughly 94% of them seen just once. The sample comprised PBMCs. The V and J genes are TRBV19 and TRBJ1-5; 10 nucleotides line up with TRBD1. The receptor was isolated from a donor aged 10 to 29 with latent tuberculosis or without tuberculosis infection. Some clones in this sample may be carry-over from other donors' samples. The CDR3 loop reads CASNPRDRGNQPQHF. The DNA for the CDR3 is TGTGCCAGTAATCCCCGGGACAGGGGTAATCAGCCCCAGCATTTT.